The 19 T cell receptor beta chains listed next were all sequenced from one sample in a study of blood T cells in healthy people across ages. Alongside a J-beta primer mix, a sample-barcoded 5' primer served in a second PCR lasting roughly 7 to 12 cycles. TCRdb passed the 5' RACE reads through MiXCR, listing each CDR3 protein once. The repertoire holds 700,000 to 1,000,000 distinct CDR3 sequences, under 45% seen once, with around 18% in the top ten. The sequencing sample was made of blood. The origin of the receptors is a man in his sixties in good health.

The table lists this clonotype with a few counts. The genes are TRBV6-5 and TRBJ1-2, with 9 bases identical to TRBD1. V was clipped by 2 bases and J by 6 bases; unmatched bases: 10. Per the germline V gene, CDR1 is MNHEY and CDR2 is SVGAGI. CDR3 length equals 16 residues. CDR3 sequence (DNA): TGTGCCAGCAGTTACGATCACTGGACAGGGGTAGATGGCTACACCTTC. Translated, it gives CASSYDHWTGVDGYTF.

The gene calls are TRBV20-1 and TRBJ2-1; D unresolved. Germline CDR1 DFQATT, CDR2 SNEGSKA (reference sequence). Trimming left V 3 bases short and J 3 bases short, with 12 bases between. The CDR3 loop spans 14 amino acids. The CDR3 nucleotides read TGCAGTGCTAGGGGTGGGCAGAACTACAATGAGCAGTTCTTC. This translates into CSARGGQNYNEQFF.

This clonotype was observed a few times. The chain uses TRBV6-1 and TRBJ1-2; no firm D call. Deletions cut 5 bases from V and 0 bases from J, with 7 bases between. Germline CDR1 MNHNS, CDR2 SASEGT. The CDR3 consists of 13 residues. CDR3 sequence: CASSWTANYGYTF. In DNA form, the CDR3 reads TGTGCCAGCAGTTGGACCGCTAACTATGGCTACACCTTC.

This rearrangement joins TRBV13 to TRBJ2-7; TRBD1 agrees at 7 bases. The CDR3 sequence is 15 residues long. Germline loops: CDR1 PRHDT, CDR2 FYEKMQ (reference sequence). V lost 5 bases to trimming and J lost 1 base; unmatched junction nucleotides: 8. This chain's CDR3 is CASSPIRDSSYEQYF. The CDR3 DNA follows: TGTGCCAGCAGCCCGATCCGGGACAGTTCCTACGAGCAGTACTTC.

The chain joins TRBV7-2 to TRBJ2-5; 7 positions agree with TRBD2. From germline, CDR1 is SGHTA and CDR2 FQGNSA. With V trimmed by 5 bases and J by 2 bases, 11 bases remained unmatched. The CDR3 extends over 16 amino acids. This CDR3 reads CASSPGAGQVQETQYF. Written as DNA, the CDR3 is TGTGCCAGCAGCCCAGGAGCGGGGCAAGTACAAGAGACCCAGTACTTC.

This clonotype was counted many times. CDR3 amino acids: CSVQTPTLTYEQYF. The DNA for the CDR3 is TGCAGCGTTCAGACACCGACCCTTACCTACGAGCAGTACTTC. The V and J genes are TRBV29-1 and TRBJ2-7, with D hard to call. This CDR3 has 14 amino acids. V shed 5 bases and J shed 2 bases, with 16 bases lying between them. Germline CDR1 reads SQVTM; CDR2 reads ANQGSEA.

The J gene is TRBJ1-2, the V gene TRBV4-3; D gene ambiguous. Between the trimmed V and J ends, which lost 3 bases and 4 bases, there was a span of 18 bases. The CDR3 is made up of 16 amino acids. Germline V gene data show CDR1 as LGHNA and CDR2 as YSLEER. The CDR3 sequence: CASSHDHSLPSYGYTF. CDR3 nucleotides: TGCGCCAGCAGCCACGACCACAGCCTACCCTCCTATGGCTACACCTTC.

The genes are TRBV7-9 and TRBJ2-1; 11 bases agree with TRBD2. The J segment lost 9 bases and the V segment lost 5 bases, leaving 12 bases of the junction unmatched. The CDR3 sequence is 16 residues long. Germline assignment: CDR1 SEHNR and CDR2 FQNEAQ (reference sequence). In nucleotides, the CDR3 is TGTGCCAGCAGCCCAAGGACTAGCGGGTTTGTGAGTGAGCAGTTCTTC. It yields the protein CASSPRTSGFVSEQFF.

The J gene is TRBJ2-1, the V gene TRBV24-1; no firm D call. The germline V gene has CDR1 KGHDR and CDR2 SFDVKD. The CDR3 extends over 15 amino acids. V dropped 1 base and J dropped 0 bases, with 6 bases sitting between them. CDR3 residues: CATSDFRNSYNEQFF. The CDR3 nucleotides are TGTGCCACCAGTGATTTCCGAAACTCCTACAATGAGCAGTTCTTC.

Only one count was recorded for this clonotype. The J gene is TRBJ1-1, the V gene TRBV5-6; D not certain. The CDR3 is made up of 12 amino acids. Per the germline V gene, CDR1 is SGHDT and CDR2 is YYEEEE. V gave up 4 bases and J gave up 10 bases, with 14 bases separating them. CDR3 residues: CASSTGRVGAFF. CDR3 nucleotide sequence: TGTGCCAGCAGCACTGGACGGGTCGGAGCTTTCTTT. Supplemented by reference TRBV5-6 and TRBJ1-1, the full variable domain reads DAGVTQSPTHLIKTRGQQVTLRCSPKSGHDTVSWYQQALGQGPQFIFQYYEEEERQRGNFPDRFSGHQFPNYSSELNVNALLLGDSALYLCASSTGRVGAFFGQGTRLTVV.

The chain is built from TRBV5-1 and TRBJ2-2; 9 positions match TRBD1. The V segment lost 2 bases and the J segment 1 base; nucleotides outside the gene matches: 3. Germline assignment: CDR1 SGHRS and CDR2 YFSETQ. This CDR3 is built from 16 residues. The CDR3 protein is CASSFGGQGNTGELFF. The CDR3 nucleotides read TGCGCCAGCAGCTTCGGGGGACAGGGGAACACCGGGGAGCTGTTTTTT.

The chain recombines TRBV30 with TRBJ1-2, with 8 bases aligning to TRBD1. The V gene's germline CDR1 is GTSNPN and CDR2 SVGIG (reference sequence). The trim removed 5 bases at V and 4 bases at J, leaving 3 bases unmatched. CDR3 length: 12 amino acids. CDR3 in DNA: TGTGCCTGGGCCGGACAGGGCTATGGCTACACCTTC. This gives the protein CAWAGQGYGYTF.

The chain combines TRBV10-1 with TRBJ2-2, with D possibly being TRBD1 or TRBD2 (5 bases each). Germline-derived CDR1 and CDR2 are WNHNN and SYGVQD (reference sequence). Trimming cost V 2 bases and J 5 bases, with 12 bases left between them. The length of the CDR3 is 15 residues. The CDR3: CASSEQGEGTGELFF. For the CDR3, the DNA is TGCGCCAGCAGTGAGCAGGGCGAGGGGACCGGGGAGCTGTTTTTT.

This chain joins TRBV6-2 or TRBV6-3 and TRBJ2-3; D is perhaps TRBD2 (6 bases). Germline V gives CDR1 MNHEY, CDR2 SVGEGT. V was shortened by 2 bases and J by 3 bases, with 18 bases between the two germline ends. The CDR3 is 17 amino acids. The CDR3 nucleotides read TGTGCCAGCAGTTACCCGCCCGGTGGGGGGAGAACAGATACGCAGTATTTT. Amino acid sequence: CASSYPPGGGRTDTQYF.

This chain uses TRBV4-1 with TRBJ1-5, with 9 bases identical to TRBD1. There are 16 residues in the CDR3. V shed 5 bases and J 3 bases; nucleotides not matched to a gene: 8. The germline CDR1 and CDR2 sequences are MGHRA and YSYEKL. The CDR3 DNA reads TGCGCCAGCAGCACGGGACAGGGCTTGATCAATCAGCCCCAGCATTTT. This translates into CASSTGQGLINQPQHF.

This clonotype was found many times. V and J are TRBV12-3 or TRBV12-4 and TRBJ2-1; 14 nucleotides match TRBD2. The V gene end was trimmed by 5 bases and the J gene end by 7 bases; junction bases not matched to a gene: 10. This CDR3 is built from 17 residues. CDR3 sequence reads: CASSPGLAGEGVNEQFF. CDR3 sequence (DNA): TGTGCCAGCAGTCCGGGACTAGCGGGGGAGGGCGTGAATGAGCAGTTCTTC.

This CDR3 is CASSDLKAGANTEAFF. CDR3 in DNA: TGTGCCAGCAGCGACCTAAAGGCGGGGGCGAACACTGAAGCTTTCTTT. The rearrangement joins TRBV7-9 to TRBJ1-1; possibly TRBD1 for D (6 bases). V was shortened by 5 bases and J by 1 base, with 17 bases between the two germline ends. Germline lookup yields CDR1 SEHNR and CDR2 FQNEAQ (reference sequence). The CDR3 runs to 16 residues.

The chain is built from TRBV28 and TRBJ2-1; D not certain. CDR1 and CDR2 from the germline V gene are MDHEN and SYDVKM. Trimming took off 2 bases at V and 1 base at J, with 9 bases between the two ends. The CDR3 is made up of 15 amino acids. CDR3 protein: CASSLDASSYNEQFF. CDR3 in DNA: TGTGCCAGCAGTTTAGACGCCTCATCCTACAATGAGCAGTTCTTC.

The CDR3 nucleotides are TGTGCCAGCAGCCCAACATCTAGCGGGGAACGAAAGACCCAGTACTTC. This translates into CASSPTSSGERKTQYF. The chain combines TRBV12-3 or TRBV12-4 with TRBJ2-5, with TRBD2 identical over 9 bases. J gave up 6 bases and V 6 bases, and 14 bases lay outside the gene matches. The CDR3 spans 16 residues.